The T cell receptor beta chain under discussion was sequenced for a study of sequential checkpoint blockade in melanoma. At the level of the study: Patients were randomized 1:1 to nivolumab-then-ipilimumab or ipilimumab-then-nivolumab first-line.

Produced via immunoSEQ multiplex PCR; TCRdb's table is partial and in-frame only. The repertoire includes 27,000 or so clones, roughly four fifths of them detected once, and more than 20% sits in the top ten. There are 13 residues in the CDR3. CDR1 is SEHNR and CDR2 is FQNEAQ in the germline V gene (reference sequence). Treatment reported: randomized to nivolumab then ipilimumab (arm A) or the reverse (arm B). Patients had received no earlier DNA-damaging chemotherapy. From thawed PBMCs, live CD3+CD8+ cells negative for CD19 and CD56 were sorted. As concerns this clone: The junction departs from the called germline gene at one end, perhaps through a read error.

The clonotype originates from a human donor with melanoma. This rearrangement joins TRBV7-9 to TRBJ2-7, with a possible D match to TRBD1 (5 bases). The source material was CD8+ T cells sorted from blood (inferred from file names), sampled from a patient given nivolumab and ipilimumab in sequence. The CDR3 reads CASRGQWAYGQYF. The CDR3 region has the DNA TGTGCCAGCAGAGGACAATGGGCCTACGGGCAGTACTTC.